Listed here is a single T cell receptor beta chain. The CDR3 has 16 amino acids. Germline lookup yields CDR1 LNHDA and CDR2 SQIVND (reference sequence). The ends were cut back, 3 bases at V and 5 bases at J, with 20 bases in the middle. Profiling relied on immunoSEQ multiplex PCR, and the TCRdb table lists in-frame clones only, not all of them. The sample includes about 170,000 clones, 88% seen only once; the top ten take 10% to 12%. The data were taken from a study of radiation and T cells in renal cell carcinoma. The time point here: blood 4 weeks post-SBRT, at nephrectomy. Specified treatment: 15 Gy SBRT to primary tumor, nephrectomy 4 weeks later. Nephrectomy followed 15 Gy stereotactic body radiation by 4 weeks. Serial blood draws occurred at baseline and 2 and 4 weeks post-SBRT.

This chain uses TRBV19 with TRBJ2-7, with D possibly matching TRBD2 (6 bases). The sequence was collected from a woman aged 50 to 60 with renal cell carcinoma. The specimen comprised blood, sampled from a patient whose treatment included radiotherapy and nephrectomy. The CDR3 DNA reads as TGTGCCAGTAGTATGGCCCTCGGGGCAGGGAGGAACGAGCAGTACTTC. It specifies CASSMALGAGRNEQYF.